This T cell receptor beta chain was profiled in a study of T cell repertoires in cytomegalovirus infection. Study as a whole: CMV infection and matching HLA type were both indicated by public TCR beta signatures.

CDR3 size: 18 residues. Germline trimming cut 3 bases from V and 7 bases from J; bases unmatched to any gene: 16. From germline, CDR1 is KGHSH and CDR2 LQKENI. TCRdb analysed the reads with MiXCR anew, one entry per CDR3 protein. The sample contains hundreds of thousands of distinct CDR3 sequences, roughly a tenth of which appear only once. The study, taken as a whole, reports: HLA-C-restricted CMV-specific TCR beta clonotypes were dominant in the ex vivo response.

This clonotype was counted many times. Its specificity is unknown. This TCR was sampled from a human donor in good health (CMV status not recorded). Some clones in this sample may be carry-over from other donors' samples. The V and J genes are TRBV18 and TRBJ2-1; TRBD1 matches 9 bases. Sequences were obtained from PBMCs. The CDR3 DNA follows: TGTGCCAGCTCACCTCTACCCCTTACTCGGACAGGGGAGAATGAGCAGTTCTTC. Its translation: CASSPLPLTRTGENEQFF.